These 10 T cell receptor beta chains were all obtained from the same sample, sequenced in a study of shared clonotypes between healthy human individuals. Using immunoSEQ multiplex PCR, the repertoire was profiled, and TCRdb retains in-frame clones only, with some absent. This sample carries some 1,600,000 clones, approximately 98% of them seen once, and the ten largest clones take 0.4% to 0.45%. Sequencing used naive CD4+ T cells sorted from blood. This sample's subset: CD45RA+ positively selected. These receptor sequences come from a man aged 25-45 years in good health.

The chain uses TRBV14 and TRBJ2-3; D call uncertain. The CDR3 is 16 residues long. V shed 2 bases and J shed 1 base, with 13 bases lying between them. Germline CDR1 SGHDN, CDR2 FVKESK. In DNA, the CDR3 is TGTGCCAGCAGCCAAAGAGAGCCTGCGGGCACAGATACGCAGTATTTT. This gives the protein CASSQREPAGTDTQYF.

This sequence joins TRBV5-6 and TRBJ1-2; D is possibly TRBD1 (5 bases). This CDR3 is 16 amino acids long. Germline values: CDR1 SGHDT, CDR2 YYEEEE. Trimming shortened V by 4 bases and J by 3 bases, and 19 bases separated the two germline ends. The CDR3: CASSRFDWGVDYGYTF. CDR3 nucleotide sequence: TGTGCCAGCAGCCGTTTTGACTGGGGGGTGGACTATGGCTACACCTTC.

This clone was picked up one time. The chain is built from TRBV18 and TRBJ2-7, with 11 bases matching TRBD2. CDR3 length: 13 amino acids. Germline V gene sequence: CDR1 KGHSH, CDR2 LQKENI. Losses at the gene ends were 6 bases for V and 5 bases for J; bases not matched to a gene: 3. The CDR3 loop reads CASSLAGGNEQYF. CDR3 in DNA: TGTGCCAGCTCCCTAGCGGGAGGCAACGAGCAGTACTTC.

The chain couples TRBV6-5 to TRBJ2-5, with D possibly matching TRBD1 (5 bases). The CDR3 totals 14 residues. Germline V gene data show CDR1 as MNHEY and CDR2 as SVGAGI. Trimming stripped 4 bases from V and 5 bases from J, with 14 bases between. CDR3 loop: CASSSLTGLETQYF. The CDR3, as DNA: TGTGCCAGCAGTTCACTTACAGGTCTGGAGACCCAGTACTTC.

J is TRBJ1-5 and V is TRBV9; no definite D call. The CDR3 is 13 amino acids. Trimming took 2 bases from V and 11 from J, leaving 14 bases between them. Germline lookup yields CDR1 SGDLS and CDR2 YYNGEE. The CDR3: CASSVSPDRAQHF. As DNA, the CDR3 is TGTGCCAGCAGCGTTTCGCCCGATAGGGCCCAGCATTTT. The full variable domain, rest sourced from reference TRBV9 and TRBJ1-5, is DSGVTQTPKHLITATGQRVTLRCSPRSGDLSVYWYQQSLDQGLQFLIQYYNGEERAKGNILERFSAQQFPDLHSELNLSSLELGDSALYFCASSVSPDRAQHFGDGTRLSIL.

The V gene is TRBV9, the J gene TRBJ1-2; no clear D gene. Germline V gene data show CDR1 as SGDLS and CDR2 as YYNGEE. The CDR3 contains 12 residues. V shed 4 bases and J shed 7 bases, with 11 bases lying between them. The CDR3 loop is CASSPIEGGYTF. CDR3 DNA sequence: TGTGCCAGCAGCCCAATTGAGGGTGGCTACACCTTC.

The chain employs TRBV5-8 and TRBJ1-5; no clear D gene. Germline CDR1 and CDR2: SGHTS and YDEGEE. V lost 1 base, J lost 7 bases, and 3 bases lay in between. The CDR3 loop spans 11 amino acids. CDR3 region: CASSLWQPQHF. In DNA form, the CDR3 reads TGTGCCAGCAGCTTGTGGCAGCCCCAGCATTTT. The full variable domain, rest sourced from reference TRBV5-8 and TRBJ1-5, is EAGVTQSPTHLIKTRGQQATLRCSPISGHTSVYWYQQALGLGLQFLLWYDEGEERNRGNFPPRFSGRQFPNYSSELNVNALELEDSALYLCASSLWQPQHFGDGTRLSIL.

The rearrangement joins TRBV7-9 to TRBJ2-7, with 9 bases aligning to TRBD1. The CDR3 is 15 residues long. From germline, CDR1 is SEHNR and CDR2 FQNEAQ (reference sequence). V lost 5 bases to trimming and J lost 7 bases; unmatched junction nucleotides: 12. The CDR3 region is CASSLPGQGTREQYF. CDR3 nucleotide sequence: TGTGCCAGCAGCCTGCCGGGACAGGGAACGAGGGAGCAGTACTTC. The full variable domain, rest sourced from reference TRBV7-9 and TRBJ2-7, is DTGVSQNPRHKITKRGQNVTFRCDPISEHNRLYWYRQTLGQGPEFLTYFQNEAQLEKSRLLSDRFSAERPKGSFSTLEIQRTEQGDSAMYLCASSLPGQGTREQYFGPGTRLTVT.

The chain uses TRBV6-5 and TRBJ2-1, with TRBD1 as a possible D gene (5 bases). V was pared by 4 bases and J by 6 bases, with 16 bases between. The CDR3 is made up of 15 amino acids. Looked up from germline, CDR1 is MNHEY and CDR2 is SVGAGI. The CDR3: CASSSRSGLLNEQFF. The CDR3 DNA is TGTGCCAGCAGTTCCCGATCAGGGCTCCTCAATGAGCAGTTCTTC.

This chain connects TRBV2 to TRBJ2-2; D gene ambiguous. Trimming removed 4 bases from V and 4 bases from J, with 4 bases in between. This CDR3 has 12 residues. Germline V gene sequence: CDR1 SNHLY, CDR2 FYNNEI. The CDR3 DNA follows: TGTGCCAGCAGTGCTCCCACCGGGGAGCTGTTTTTT. Protein: CASSAPTGELFF.